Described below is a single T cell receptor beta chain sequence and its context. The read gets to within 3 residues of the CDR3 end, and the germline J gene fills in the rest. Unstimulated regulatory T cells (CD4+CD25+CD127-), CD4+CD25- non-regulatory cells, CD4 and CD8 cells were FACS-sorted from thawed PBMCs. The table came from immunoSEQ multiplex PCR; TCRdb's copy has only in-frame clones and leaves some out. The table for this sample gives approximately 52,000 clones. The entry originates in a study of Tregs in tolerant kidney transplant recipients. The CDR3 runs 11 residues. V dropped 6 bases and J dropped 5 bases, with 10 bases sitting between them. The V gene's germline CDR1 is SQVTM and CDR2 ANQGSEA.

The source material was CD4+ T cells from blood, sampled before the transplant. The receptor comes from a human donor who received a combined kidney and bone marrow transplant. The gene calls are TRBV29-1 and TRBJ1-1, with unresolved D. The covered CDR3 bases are TGCAGCGTCATAAGAAGGACTGAA. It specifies CSVIRRTE. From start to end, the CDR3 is CSVIRRTEAFF.